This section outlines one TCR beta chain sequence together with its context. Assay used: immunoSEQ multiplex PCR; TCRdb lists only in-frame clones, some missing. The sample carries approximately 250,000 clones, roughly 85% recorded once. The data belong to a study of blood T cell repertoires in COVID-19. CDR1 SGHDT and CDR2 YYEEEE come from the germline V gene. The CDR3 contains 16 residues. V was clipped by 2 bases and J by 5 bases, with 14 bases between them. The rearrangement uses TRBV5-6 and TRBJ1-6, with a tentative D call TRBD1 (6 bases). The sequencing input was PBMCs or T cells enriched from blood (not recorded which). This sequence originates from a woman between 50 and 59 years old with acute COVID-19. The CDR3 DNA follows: TGTGCCAGCAGCTTCACGGTCCGGGACAATAATTCACCCCTCCACTTT. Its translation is CASSFTVRDNNSPLHF.